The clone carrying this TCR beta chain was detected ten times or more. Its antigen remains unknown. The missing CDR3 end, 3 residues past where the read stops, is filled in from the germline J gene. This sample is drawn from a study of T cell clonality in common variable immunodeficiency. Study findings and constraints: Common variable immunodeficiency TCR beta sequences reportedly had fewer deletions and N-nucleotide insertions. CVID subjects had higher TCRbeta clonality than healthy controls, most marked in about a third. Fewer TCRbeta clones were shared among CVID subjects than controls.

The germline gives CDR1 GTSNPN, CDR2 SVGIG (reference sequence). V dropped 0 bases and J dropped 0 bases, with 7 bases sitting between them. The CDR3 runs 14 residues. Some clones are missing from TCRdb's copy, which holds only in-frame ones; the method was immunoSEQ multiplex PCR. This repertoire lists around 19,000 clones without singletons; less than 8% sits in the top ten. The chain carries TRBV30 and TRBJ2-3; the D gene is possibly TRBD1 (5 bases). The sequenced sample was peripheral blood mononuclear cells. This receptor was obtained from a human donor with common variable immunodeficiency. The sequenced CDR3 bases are TGTGCCTGGAGTGTGACAGCCAGCACAGATACG. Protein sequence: CAWSVTASTDT. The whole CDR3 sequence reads CAWSVTASTDTQYF. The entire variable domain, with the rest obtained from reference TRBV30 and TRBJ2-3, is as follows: SQTIHQWPATLVQPVGSPLSLECTVEGTSNPNLYWYRQAAGRGLQLLFYSVGIGQISSEVPQNLSASRPQDRQFILSSKKLLLSDSGFYLCAWSVTASTDTQYFGPGTRLTVL.